Shown below are 3 T cell receptor beta chains from a single sample sequenced in a study of cytomegalovirus exposure and HLA in healthy donors. With 60 Vbeta and 13 Jbeta primers, the PCR was carried out. Assay used: immunoSEQ multiplex PCR; TCRdb lists only in-frame clones, some missing. This table holds 200,000 to 250,000 clones. Sequencing was performed on PBMCs. The receptors were gathered from a girl aged 2 to 10 in good health and CMV-seropositive.

This rearrangement joins TRBV14 to TRBJ2-1, with D possibly being TRBD1 (5 bases). Per the germline V gene, CDR1 is SGHDN and CDR2 is FVKESK. The CDR3 is 15 residues long. Trimming took off 1 base at V and 5 bases at J, with 12 bases between the two ends. The CDR3 sequence is CASSQAGWVDNEQFF. CDR3 nucleotide sequence: TGTGCCAGCAGCCAAGCAGGGTGGGTGGACAATGAGCAGTTCTTC. The full variable domain, its missing parts supplied by reference TRBV14 and TRBJ2-1, is EAGVTQFPSHSVIEKGQTVTLRCDPISGHDNLYWYRRVMGKEIKFLLHFVKESKQDESGMPNNRFLAERTGGTYSTLKVQPAELEDSGVYFCASSQAGWVDNEQFFGPGTRLTVL.

The gene calls are TRBV10-3 and TRBJ2-1; 9 nucleotides line up with TRBD2. The V segment lost 10 bases and the J segment 6 bases; nucleotides outside the gene matches: 10. CDR3 length: 14 residues. CDR1 and CDR2 from the germline V gene are ENHRY and SYGVKD. As DNA, the CDR3 is TGTGCCACCTCCGGGACTAGCCCGACCAATGAGCAGTTCTTC. Residues: CATSGTSPTNEQFF.

The rearrangement links TRBV2 to TRBJ2-7; D unclear. Per the germline V gene, CDR1 is SNHLY and CDR2 is FYNNEI. CDR3 length: 15 amino acids. Trimming took off 3 bases at V and 0 bases at J, with 12 bases between the two ends. In DNA, the CDR3 is TGTGCCAGCAGTGATGATGGGCCACCCTCCTACGAGCAGTACTTC. It yields the protein CASSDDGPPSYEQYF.